Sequencing of this T cell receptor (beta chain) was carried out in a study of control samples from healthy donors and cancer patients. Trimming removed 3 bases from V and 3 bases from J, with 12 bases in between. Germline V gene data show CDR1 as SGHDT and CDR2 as YYEEEE. This CDR3 has 15 amino acids. Method: immunoSEQ multiplex PCR; TCRdb's copy keeps in-frame clones and lacks some. The data contain fewer than 150,000 clones, 85% to 95% of them seen just once; the ten biggest clones take up 8.5% to 10%. This TCR derives from a man aged 18-30 years in good health. This rearrangement joins TRBV5-6 to TRBJ1-4, with D possibly matching TRBD1 (6 bases). Material: blood. In DNA, the CDR3 is TGTGCCAGCAGCTACTCAGGGGCGCCTAATGAAAAACTGTTTTTT. Residues: CASSYSGAPNEKLFF.